This entry is about one T cell receptor (beta chain). Antigen: not known. Clones were sequenced by immunoSEQ multiplex PCR, and TCRdb holds only the in-frame ones, with some missing. The sample has 450,000 to 500,000 clones, about 72% seen once. This sample is part of a study of shared clonotypes between healthy human individuals. For the study at large: In total, the donors were two women and three men aged 18 to 49.

Study findings and constraints: Clonotype sharing across donors was expected to vary with sequencing depth.

Per the germline V gene, CDR1 is KGHSH and CDR2 is LQKENI. This CDR3 is 12 amino acids long. The V end was cut by 6 bases, the J end by 4 bases, with 10 bases between. The chain joins TRBV18 to TRBJ2-7; D call uncertain. Sequenced: PBMCs. The clonotype comes from a middle-aged woman in good health. Some clones in this sample may be carry-over from other donors' samples. For the CDR3, the DNA is TGTGCCAGCTCCCCTCTCTCTTACGAGCAGTACTTC. Encoded protein: CASSPLSYEQYF. Drawing the rest from reference TRBV18 and TRBJ2-7, the complete variable domain is NAGVMQNPRHLVRRRGQEARLRCSPMKGHSHVYWYRQLPEEGLKFMVYLQKENIIDESGMPKERFSAEFPKEGPSILRIQQVVRGDSAAYFCASSPLSYEQYFGPGTRLTVT.